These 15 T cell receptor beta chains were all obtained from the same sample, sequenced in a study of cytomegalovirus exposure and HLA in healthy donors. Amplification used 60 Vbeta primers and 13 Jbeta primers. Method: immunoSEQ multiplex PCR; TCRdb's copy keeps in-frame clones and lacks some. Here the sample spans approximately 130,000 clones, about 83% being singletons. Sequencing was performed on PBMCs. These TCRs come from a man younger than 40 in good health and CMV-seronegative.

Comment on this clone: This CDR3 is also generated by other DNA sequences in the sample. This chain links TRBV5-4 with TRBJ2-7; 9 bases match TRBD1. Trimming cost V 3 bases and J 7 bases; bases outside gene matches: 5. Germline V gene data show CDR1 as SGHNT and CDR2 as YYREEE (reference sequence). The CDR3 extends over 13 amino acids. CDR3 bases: TGTGCCAGCAGCTCGGGACAGGGTGGAGAGCAGTACTTC. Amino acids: CASSSGQGGEQYF.

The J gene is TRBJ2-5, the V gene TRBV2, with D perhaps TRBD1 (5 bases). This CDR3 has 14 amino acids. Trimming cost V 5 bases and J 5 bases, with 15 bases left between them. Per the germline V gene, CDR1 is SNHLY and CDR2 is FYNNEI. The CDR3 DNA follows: TGTGCCAGCAGTCTTGGGGCGCCAATGGAGACCCAGTACTTC. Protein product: CASSLGAPMETQYF.

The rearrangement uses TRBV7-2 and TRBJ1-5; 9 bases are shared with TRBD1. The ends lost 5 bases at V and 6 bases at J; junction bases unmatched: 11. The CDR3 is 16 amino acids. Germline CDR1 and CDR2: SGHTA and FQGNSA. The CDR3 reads CASSPQLDRGRQPQHF. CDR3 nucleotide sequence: TGTGCCAGCAGCCCTCAATTGGACAGGGGACGTCAGCCCCAGCATTTT.

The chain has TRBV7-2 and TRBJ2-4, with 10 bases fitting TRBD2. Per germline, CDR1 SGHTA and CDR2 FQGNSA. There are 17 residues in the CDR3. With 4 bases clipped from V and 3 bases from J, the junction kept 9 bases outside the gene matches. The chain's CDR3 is CASSSSSGRNLKNIQYF. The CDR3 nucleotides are TGTGCCAGCAGCTCTAGTAGCGGGAGGAATCTCAAAAACATTCAGTACTTC.

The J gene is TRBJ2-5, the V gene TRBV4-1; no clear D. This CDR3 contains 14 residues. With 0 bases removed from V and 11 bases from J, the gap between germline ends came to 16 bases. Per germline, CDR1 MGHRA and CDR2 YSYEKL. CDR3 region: CASSQDFQHKEQYF. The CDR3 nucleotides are TGCGCCAGCAGCCAAGATTTCCAGCATAAGGAGCAGTACTTC.

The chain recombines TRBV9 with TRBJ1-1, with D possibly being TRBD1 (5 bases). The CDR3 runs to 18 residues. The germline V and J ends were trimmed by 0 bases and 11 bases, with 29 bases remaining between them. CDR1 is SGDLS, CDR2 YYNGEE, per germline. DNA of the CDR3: TGTGCCAGCAGCGTAGATGAAGATGTAGGACGGGGGTTGGGAAAGGCTTTCTTT. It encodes CASSVDEDVGRGLGKAFF.

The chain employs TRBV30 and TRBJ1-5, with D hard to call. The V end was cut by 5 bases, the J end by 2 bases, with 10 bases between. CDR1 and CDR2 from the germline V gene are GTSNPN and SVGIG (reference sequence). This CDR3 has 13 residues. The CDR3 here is CAWQKLGNQPQHF. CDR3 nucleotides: TGTGCCTGGCAGAAGTTGGGCAATCAGCCCCAGCATTTT.

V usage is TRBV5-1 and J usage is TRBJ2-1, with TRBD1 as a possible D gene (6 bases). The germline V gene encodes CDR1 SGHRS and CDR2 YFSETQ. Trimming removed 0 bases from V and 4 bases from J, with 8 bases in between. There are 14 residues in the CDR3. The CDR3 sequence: CASSLDRVYNEQFF. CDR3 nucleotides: TGCGCCAGCAGCTTGGACAGGGTTTACAATGAGCAGTTCTTC. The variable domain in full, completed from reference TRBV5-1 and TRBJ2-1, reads KAGVTQTPRYLIKTRGQQVTLSCSPISGHRSVSWYQQTPGQGLQFLFEYFSETQRNKGNFPGRFSGRQFSNSRSEMNVSTLELGDSALYLCASSLDRVYNEQFFGPGTRLTVL.

CDR3 sequence reads: CASSFRGGNTIYF. The DNA for the CDR3 is TGTGCCAGCAGTTTCAGGGGAGGAAACACCATATATTTT. V and J are TRBV27 and TRBJ1-3; tentative D call: TRBD1 (6 bases). This CDR3 is built from 13 residues. Trimming took off 3 bases at V and 4 bases at J, with 7 bases between the two ends. CDR1 is MNHEY, CDR2 SMNVEV, per germline (reference sequence).

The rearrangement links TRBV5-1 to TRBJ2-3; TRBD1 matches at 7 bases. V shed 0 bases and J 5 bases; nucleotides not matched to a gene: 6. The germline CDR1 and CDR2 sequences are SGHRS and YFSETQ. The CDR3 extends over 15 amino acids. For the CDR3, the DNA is TGCGCCAGCAGCTTGGACAGGGGCGAGGTAGATACGCAGTATTTT. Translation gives CASSLDRGEVDTQYF. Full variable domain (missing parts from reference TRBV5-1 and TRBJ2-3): KAGVTQTPRYLIKTRGQQVTLSCSPISGHRSVSWYQQTPGQGLQFLFEYFSETQRNKGNFPGRFSGRQFSNSRSEMNVSTLELGDSALYLCASSLDRGEVDTQYFGPGTRLTVL.

DNA for the CDR3: TGTGCCAGCAGTTTCCCTCACAGGGGGCGAGGCACTGAAGCTTTCTTT. Protein: CASSFPHRGRGTEAFF. This rearrangement joins TRBV27 to TRBJ1-1; 9 nucleotides line up with TRBD1. CDR1 MNHEY and CDR2 SMNVEV come from the germline V gene (reference sequence). The CDR3 runs 16 residues. V gave up 3 bases and J gave up 4 bases; unmatched junction bases: 9.

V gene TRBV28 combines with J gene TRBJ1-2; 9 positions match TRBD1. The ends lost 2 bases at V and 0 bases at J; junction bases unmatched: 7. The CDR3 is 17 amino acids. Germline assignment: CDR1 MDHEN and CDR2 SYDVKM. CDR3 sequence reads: CASSLGDRVETNYGYTF. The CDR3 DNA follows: TGTGCCAGCAGTTTAGGGGACAGGGTGGAAACTAACTATGGCTACACCTTC.

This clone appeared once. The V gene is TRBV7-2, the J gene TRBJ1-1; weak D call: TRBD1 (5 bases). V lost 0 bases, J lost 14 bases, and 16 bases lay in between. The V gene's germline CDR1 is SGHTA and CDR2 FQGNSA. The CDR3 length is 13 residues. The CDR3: CASSLAEGRARFF. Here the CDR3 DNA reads TGTGCCAGCAGCTTAGCGGAGGGGCGGGCGAGGTTCTTT. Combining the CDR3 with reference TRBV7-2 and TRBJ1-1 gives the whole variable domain GAGVSQSPSNKVTEKGKDVELRCDPISGHTALYWYRQSLGQGLEFLIYFQGNSAPDKSGLPSDRFSAERTGGSVSTLTIQRTQQEDSAVYLCASSLAEGRARFFGQGTRLTVV.

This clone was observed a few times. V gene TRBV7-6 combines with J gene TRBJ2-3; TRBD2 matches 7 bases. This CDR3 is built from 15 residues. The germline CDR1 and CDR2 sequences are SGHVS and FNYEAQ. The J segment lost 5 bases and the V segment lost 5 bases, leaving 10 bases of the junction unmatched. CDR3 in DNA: TGTGCCAGCAGCCCCAGCGGGGTGGTTGTAGATACGCAGTATTTT. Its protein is CASSPSGVVVDTQYF.

The CDR3 bases are TGTGCCAGCAGCTTAGTAGGACAGGGCGGCTATGGCTACACCTTC. As protein: CASSLVGQGGYGYTF. The chain recombines TRBV7-9 with TRBJ1-2; 8 nucleotides agree with TRBD1. There are 15 residues in the CDR3. Germline CDR1 is SEHNR and CDR2 is FQNEAQ (reference sequence). J gave up 4 bases and V 1 base, and 5 bases lay outside the gene matches. Based on the CDR3 plus reference TRBV7-9 and TRBJ1-2, the full variable domain is DTGVSQNPRHKITKRGQNVTFRCDPISEHNRLYWYRQTLGQGPEFLTYFQNEAQLEKSRLLSDRFSAERPKGSFSTLEIQRTEQGDSAMYLCASSLVGQGGYGYTFGSGTRLTVV.